A single sample is the source of the 4 T cell receptor beta chains below, sequenced in a study of regulatory T cells in long-lasting Graves disease (dated by TCRdb to about 2021). Library preparation was by multiplex PCR. Sequencing instrument: Illumina HiSeq 4000. To build TCR beta libraries, CDR3 regions were amplified by Arm-PCR using iRepertoire HTBI primers. The raw public data were reprocessed by TCRdb itself: fastp quality trimming at Q25, MiXCR clonotype calling, in-frame beta chains only. Rows are unified per CDR3 protein, each entry keeping the most common DNA and genes. The sample table contains around 460,000 distinct CDR3 sequences; only one count was recorded for around a fifth of them. The top ten clonotypes cover roughly 13% of the sample. The time point label, read with the paper, signifies: persistent/refractory GD, antithyroid drugs over 5 years with positive TRAb. For both TCR sequencing and RNA sequencing, RNA was extracted from PBMCs using TRIzol.

The starting material was peripheral blood mononuclear cells (PBMCs), obtained when the disease was refractory, from a patient treated with antithyroid drugs. The receptors derive from a female donor with Graves disease.

This chain joins TRBV10-3 and TRBJ1-3; D is unresolved. Deletions cut 11 bases from V and 0 bases from J, with 11 bases between. The germline V gene encodes CDR1 ENHRY and CDR2 SYGVKD. The CDR3 length is 13 residues. CDR3 amino acids: CACAPPSGNTIYF. As DNA, the CDR3 is TGTGCCTGTGCGCCTCCCTCTGGAAACACCATATATTTT.

This clonotype was seen at least ten times. The J gene is TRBJ1-1, the V gene TRBV6-2 or TRBV6-3, with D maybe TRBD1 (5 bases). The CDR3 totals 13 residues. Germline values: CDR1 MNHEY, CDR2 SVGEGT. V gave up 5 bases and J gave up 1 base, with 8 bases separating them. The CDR3 reads CASSMRGNTEAFF. For the CDR3, the DNA is TGTGCCAGCAGTATGAGGGGGAACACTGAAGCTTTCTTT.

This clonotype was seen many times. The chain is built from TRBV28 and TRBJ2-7, with D possibly matching TRBD1 (6 bases). Trimming took 7 bases from V and 2 from J, leaving 15 bases between them. Germline loops: CDR1 MDHEN, CDR2 SYDVKM. The CDR3 has 14 residues. In DNA form, the CDR3 reads TGTGCCAGCACCGCGACAGGCAAGACCTACGAGCAGTACTTC. It specifies CASTATGKTYEQYF.

V and J are TRBV5-1 and TRBJ2-7; perhaps TRBD1 as D (6 bases). Germline CDR1 and CDR2: SGHRS and YFSETQ. The CDR3 has 14 residues. The germline V and J ends were trimmed by 7 bases and 1 base, with 15 bases remaining between them. The CDR3 spells CASHPRQASYEQYF. The CDR3, as DNA: TGCGCCAGCCACCCCAGACAGGCTTCCTACGAGCAGTACTTC.